Listed below are T cell receptor beta chains from one sample, sequenced in a study of T-cell memory formation after mild COVID-19. From the 5' RACE reads, TCRdb called clonotypes with MiXCR, one entry per CDR3 protein. Here the sample spans around 100,000 distinct CDR3 sequences, roughly 20% being singletons. Sequencing was carried out using PBMCs or a T cell subset sorted from them (not recorded which). The receptors here all came from a man aged 18 to 29 who had mild COVID-19 (a few samples of this study predate the infection). Cell type and time point are not known. The CDR3 runs from the conserved cysteine through the conserved F or W. Each record gives: clone size, D gene, V gene, J gene, CDR3 protein, CDR3 DNA. A D gene is named only where the DNA matches it firmly. Size values are once, few and many counts, or a class for expanded clones, and some rows have none.

>NA|TRBD2|TRBV28|TRBJ2-3
CASLEAGAHDTQYF
TGTGCCAGCCTTGAAGCGGGGGCCCACGATACGCAGTATTTT
>NA|TRBD2|TRBV11-2|TRBJ2-5
CASSLRLAGQETQYF
TGTGCCAGCAGCTTACGGCTAGCGGGTCAAGAGACCCAGTACTTC
>NA|NA|TRBV7-3|TRBJ2-2
CASSLSTGKTGELFF
TGTGCCAGCAGCTTATCCACAGGGAAAACCGGGGAGCTGTTTTTT
>NA|TRBD1|TRBV7-9|TRBJ1-1
CASSPDRPEAFF
TGTGCCAGCAGCCCGGACAGGCCCGAAGCTTTCTTT
>few|NA|TRBV15|TRBJ1-6
CATSRALPLWPLHF
TGTGCCACCAGCAGAGCGTTACCCTTATGGCCCCTCCACTTT
>NA|NA|TRBV10-3|TRBJ1-3
CAITEGGNTIYF
TGTGCCATAACTGAGGGAGGAAACACCATATATTTT
>NA|TRBD2|TRBV2|TRBJ2-3
CASCKAGITDTQYF
TGTGCCAGCTGCAAAGCGGGGATCACAGATACGCAGTATTTT
>NA|NA|TRBV7-9|TRBJ1-5
CASSSQDQPQHF
TGTGCCAGCAGCTCACAGGATCAGCCCCAGCATTTT
>NA|TRBD2|TRBV7-6|TRBJ2-7
CASSLAGSYEQYF
TGTGCCAGCAGCCTAGCGGGGTCCTACGAGCAGTACTTC
>few|TRBD1|TRBV11-2|TRBJ1-3
CASSPTTGDGNTIYF
TGTGCCAGCAGCCCGACGACAGGGGATGGAAACACCATATATTTT
>NA|NA|TRBV28|TRBJ1-1
CASSYGGIVYTEAFF
TGTGCCAGCAGTTACGGGGGCATAGTGTACACTGAAGCTTTCTTT
>few|TRBD2|TRBV6-2/TRBV6-3|TRBJ2-4
CASSYYGGANIQYF
TGTGCCAGCAGTTACTACGGGGGGGCGAACATTCAGTACTTC
>few|NA|TRBV27|TRBJ2-5
CASSFLGGPEETQYF
TGTGCCAGCAGTTTCCTCGGGGGGCCGGAAGAGACCCAGTACTTC
>few|NA|TRBV20-1|TRBJ2-4
CSARDLGIAKNIQYF
TGCAGTGCTAGAGATCTAGGTATAGCCAAAAACATTCAGTACTTC
>NA|TRBD1|TRBV15|TRBJ2-1
CATSEQGAPGNEQFF
TGTGCCACCAGCGAACAGGGGGCCCCTGGGAATGAGCAGTTCTTC
>many|TRBD1|TRBV7-9|TRBJ1-6
CASSTTGGNSPLHF
TGTGCCAGCAGTACTACAGGGGGGAATTCACCCCTCCACTTT
>NA|NA|TRBV4-3|TRBJ2-1
CASSQEVEYYNEQFF
TGCGCCAGCAGCCAAGAGGTAGAATACTACAATGAGCAGTTCTTC
>NA|NA|TRBV5-6|TRBJ1-1
CASSLGGSAEAFF
TGTGCCAGCAGCTTGGGCGGGAGCGCTGAAGCTTTCTTT
>NA|NA|TRBV20-1|TRBJ2-3
CSALDETSQYF
TGCAGTGCTCTCGACGAAACTTCGCAGTATTTT
>few|NA|TRBV4-2|TRBJ1-5
CASSQEWSTAWDQPQHF
TGTGCCAGCAGCCAAGAATGGAGCACGGCGTGGGATCAGCCCCAGCATTTT
>NA|TRBD2|TRBV7-9|TRBJ2-1
CASSFLTGTSSEQFF
TGTGCCAGCAGCTTTTTAACCGGGACTAGCTCAGAGCAGTTCTTC
>few|TRBD2|TRBV5-6|TRBJ2-2
CASSLALAGATGELFF
TGTGCCAGCAGCTTGGCCCTAGCGGGGGCCACCGGGGAGCTGTTTTTT
>NA|TRBD1|TRBV4-1|TRBJ2-1
CASSPQDRGLNNEQFF
TGCGCCAGCAGCCCCCAGGACAGGGGGCTGAACAATGAGCAGTTCTTC
>NA|NA|TRBV7-2|TRBJ2-3
CASSLIGRSGGSTDTQYF
TGTGCCAGCAGCTTAATCGGTCGGAGTGGGGGGAGCACAGATACGCAGTATTTT
>few|NA|TRBV4-2|TRBJ2-7
CASSQIQGAAEQYF
TGTGCCAGCAGCCAGATACAGGGCGCCGCCGAGCAGTACTTC
>few|NA|TRBV12-3/TRBV12-4|TRBJ1-1
CASSPQGPQNTEAFF
TGTGCCAGCAGCCCCCAGGGGCCCCAGAACACTGAAGCTTTCTTT
>NA|NA|TRBV25-1|TRBJ2-7
CASSEYNLPDEQYF
TGTGCCAGCAGTGAATATAATTTGCCTGACGAGCAGTACTTC
>few|NA|TRBV21-1|TRBJ2-2
CASTQKGPELGELFF
TGTGCCAGCACACAAAAGGGGCCCGAACTGGGGGAGCTGTTTTTT
>NA|NA|TRBV4-1|TRBJ2-1
CASSPTGSPQGEQFF
TGCGCCAGCAGCCCTACAGGGAGCCCCCAGGGTGAGCAGTTCTTC
>few|TRBD1|TRBV20-1|TRBJ2-7
CSALTGGSYEQYF
TGCAGTGCCCTGACAGGGGGGTCTTACGAGCAGTACTTC
>few|NA|TRBV7-9|TRBJ2-5
CASSPAGTQYF
TGTGCCAGCAGCCCGGCCGGGACCCAGTACTTC
>few|NA|TRBV4-2|TRBJ2-7
CASSFLAGVSYEQYF
TGTGCCAGCAGCTTTTTGGCAGGGGTCTCCTACGAGCAGTACTTC
>NA|NA|TRBV20-1|TRBJ2-3
CSARDLGGGTDTQYF
TGCAGTGCTAGAGATTTGGGGGGAGGAACAGATACGCAGTATTTT
>few|NA|TRBV4-1|TRBJ2-3
CASSQGPTSTDTQYF
TGCGCCAGCAGCCAAGGGCCAACTAGCACAGATACGCAGTATTTT
>NA|NA|TRBV7-2|TRBJ2-3
CASSLPDTQYF
TGTGCCAGCAGCTTACCAGATACGCAGTATTTT
>few|TRBD2|TRBV5-1|TRBJ2-5
CASTTGTSGYQETQYF
TGCGCCAGCACCACTGGGACTAGCGGGTACCAAGAGACCCAGTACTTC
>many|NA|TRBV12-3/TRBV12-4|TRBJ2-1
CASSPAPNAANEQFF
TGTGCCAGCAGTCCCGCCCCTAACGCGGCCAATGAGCAGTTCTTC
>many|TRBD1|TRBV4-2|TRBJ2-7
CASSQVFGAGGYEQYF
TGTGCCAGCAGCCAAGTTTTCGGGGCAGGGGGCTACGAGCAGTACTTC
>NA|NA|TRBV25-1|TRBJ1-2
CASGSGPYGYTF
TGTGCCAGCGGGTCCGGGCCCTATGGCTACACCTTC
>NA|TRBD1|TRBV12-3/TRBV12-4|TRBJ1-2
CASSSFLDRFNYGYTF
TGTGCCAGCAGTTCGTTCTTGGACAGGTTCAACTATGGCTACACCTTC
>NA|NA|TRBV7-9|TRBJ2-3
CASSFRGVTDTQYF
TGTGCCAGCAGCTTCAGGGGCGTCACAGATACGCAGTATTTT
>NA|TRBD1|TRBV12-3/TRBV12-4|TRBJ2-2
CASSPSTGVAGELFF
TGTGCCAGCAGCCCATCCACAGGGGTGGCCGGGGAGCTGTTTTTT
>NA|NA|TRBV7-6|TRBJ2-7
CASSPDTGLNSYEQYF
TGTGCCAGCAGCCCTGACACGGGGCTGAACTCCTACGAGCAGTACTTC
>few|NA|TRBV4-1|TRBJ2-7
CASSQSTGVRYEQYF
TGCGCCAGCAGTCAGAGTACCGGGGTCAGGTACGAGCAGTACTTC